Only a few counts were recorded for the clone carrying this T cell receptor (beta chain). CDR1 and CDR2 from the germline V gene are LNHNV and YYDKDF (reference sequence). CDR3 length equals 12 residues. V was clipped by 9 bases and J by 2 bases, with 10 bases between them. TCRdb called the RT-PCR reads again in MiXCR, with one record for every CDR3 protein. The top ten clones hold over 9.5% of a sample with about 5,600 distinct CDR3 sequences, 7.5% to 9% of them seen once. The data derive from a study of immune reconstitution after stem cell transplant in scleroderma. The clonotype comes from a male donor with systemic sclerosis. Specimen collection occurred before or after autologous hematopoietic stem cell transplantation (not recorded which). V usage is TRBV15 and J usage is TRBJ2-5; tentatively, D is TRBD2 (6 bases). CDR3 sequence (DNA): TGTGCCACTTTGGGACTTCAAGAGACCCAGTACTTC. It codes for CATLGLQETQYF.